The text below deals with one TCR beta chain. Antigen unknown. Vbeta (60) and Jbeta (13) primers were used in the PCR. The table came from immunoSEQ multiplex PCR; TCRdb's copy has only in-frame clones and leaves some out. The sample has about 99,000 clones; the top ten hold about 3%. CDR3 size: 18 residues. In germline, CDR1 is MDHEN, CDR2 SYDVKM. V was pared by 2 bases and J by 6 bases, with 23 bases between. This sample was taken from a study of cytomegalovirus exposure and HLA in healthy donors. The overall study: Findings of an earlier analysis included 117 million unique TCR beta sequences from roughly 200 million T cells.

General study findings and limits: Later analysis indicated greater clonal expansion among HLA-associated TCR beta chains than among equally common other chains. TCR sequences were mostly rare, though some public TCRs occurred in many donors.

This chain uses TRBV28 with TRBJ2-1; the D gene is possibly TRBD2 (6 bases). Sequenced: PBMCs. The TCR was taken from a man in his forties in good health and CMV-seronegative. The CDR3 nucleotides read TGTGCCAGCAGTTTACAAACCATAGCTCGGGACTCCCCCAATGAGCAGTTCTTC. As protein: CASSLQTIARDSPNEQFF.